A selection of T cell receptor beta chains follows, all from one sample in a study of blood T cell repertoires in COVID-19. Some clones are missing from TCRdb's copy, which holds only in-frame ones; the method was immunoSEQ multiplex PCR. Found here are around 57,000 clones, around 76% of them singletons; the top ten hold 20% to 25%. Sequenced material: peripheral blood. The receptors originated from a woman aged 60-75 years with acute or convalescent COVID-19. Each CDR3 is given without its conserved first and last residue.

J: TRBJ2-3; length: 14; V: TRBV18; CDR3: ASSPYQLAGGDTQY
J: TRBJ2-1; length: 13; V: TRBV24-1; CDR3: ATSETPTGNDEQF
J: TRBJ2-1; length: 13; V: TRBV10-3; CDR3: AISESPSSYNEQF
J: TRBJ1-5; length: 13; V: TRBV6-5; CDR3: ASSYSRESTLAQH
J: TRBJ1-5; length: 15; V: TRBV2; CDR3: ASSTHRRQSYNQPQH
J: TRBJ1-1; length: 11; V: TRBV6-5; CDR3: ASTARGNTEAF
J: TRBJ2-7; length: 11; V: TRBV27; CDR3: ASSLQTGEEQY
J: TRBJ1-1; length: 12; V: TRBV19; CDR3: ASRGAPMNTEAF
J: TRBJ1-2; length: 12; V: TRBV24-1; CDR3: ATSDQGSGYGYT
J: TRBJ1-5; length: 14; V: TRBV19; CDR3: ASTDRGLRSNQPQH
J: TRBJ1-3; length: 14; V: TRBV5-6; CDR3: ASSLKPTLSGNTIY
J: TRBJ2-4; length: 13; V: TRBV27; CDR3: ASSSLLAGDNIQY
J: TRBJ1-6; length: 13; V: TRBV19; CDR3: ASTHRRDINSPLH
J: TRBJ2-3; length: 14; V: TRBV11-2; CDR3: ASSPGKGASTDTQY
J: TRBJ1-5; length: 15; V: TRBV6-4; CDR3: ASSDSSASQGNQPQH
J: TRBJ2-1; length: 9; V: TRBV2; CDR3: ASSTRGEQF
J: TRBJ2-7; length: 12; V: TRBV13; CDR3: ASSLRVLHYEQY
J: TRBJ2-3; length: 13; V: TRBV27; CDR3: ASSPRVRSTDTQY
J: TRBJ1-4; length: 13; V: TRBV21-1; CDR3: ASNLTPGINEKLF
J: TRBJ1-2; length: 13; V: TRBV9; CDR3: ASNKGEGTNYGYT
J: TRBJ1-2; length: 13; V: TRBV5-5; CDR3: ASRLSPGKDYGYT
J: TRBJ2-6; length: 14; V: TRBV2; CDR3: ASNPGVGSGANVLT
J: TRBJ1-2; length: 10; V: TRBV29-1; CDR3: SVDAQNYGYT
J: TRBJ1-5; length: 12; V: TRBV2; CDR3: ASSDRGSNQPQH
J: TRBJ2-1; length: 13; V: TRBV5-1; CDR3: ASSGGQGNMNEQF
J: TRBJ2-7; length: 14; V: TRBV5-5; CDR3: ASSSRGWQRSDEQY
J: TRBJ1-5; length: 13; V: TRBV19; CDR3: ASSMDNQPGQPQH
J: TRBJ1-2; length: 13; V: TRBV6-5; CDR3: ASEGAGGQGSGYT
J: TRBJ1-5; length: 14; V: TRBV21-1; CDR3: ASSYPDRFSNQPQH
J: TRBJ2-7; length: 13; V: TRBV7-9; CDR3: ASSLHQGRQGEQY
J: TRBJ1-2; length: 11; V: TRBV27; CDR3: ASSFRVADGYT
J: TRBJ1-2; length: 14; V: TRBV18; CDR3: ASSLGTGKSSYGYT
J: TRBJ1-1; length: 13; V: TRBV7-8; CDR3: ASSGTGGMNTEAF
J: TRBJ2-7; length: 12; V: TRBV19; CDR3: ASSILAASYEQY
J: TRBJ1-5; length: 12; V: TRBV27; CDR3: ASSETRYNQPQH
J: TRBJ2-5; length: 11; V: TRBV30; CDR3: AWSVPGVETQY
J: TRBJ2-1; length: 12; V: TRBV6-4; CDR3: ASSEGLAQEEQF
J: TRBJ1-1; length: 14; V: TRBV25-1; CDR3: ASSEYPVGGRTEAF
J: TRBJ2-7; length: 14; V: TRBV3-1/TRBV3-2; CDR3: ASSQDLAELAYEQY
J: TRBJ2-7; length: 13; V: TRBV3-1/TRBV3-2; CDR3: ASSRSSSGGHEQY
J: TRBJ2-7; length: 13; V: TRBV3-1/TRBV3-2; CDR3: ASSQVAGGDYEQY